This T cell receptor (beta chain) was profiled in a study of blood T cell repertoires in COVID-19. Clinical history as reported by participants underpinned cohort assignment. The CDR3 covers 14 residues. V was cut by 4 bases and J by 5 bases, with 11 bases left in between. Germline CDR1 and CDR2: SNHLY and FYNNEI. The authors' processing: Nucleated cell number was recorded as an estimate derived from reference gene primer amplification. Produced via immunoSEQ multiplex PCR; TCRdb's table is partial and in-frame only. V, J and clone size derive from that table, while D and trimming were established from the DNA sequence. Here the sample spans about 280,000 clones, around 89% being singletons.

The sample comprised PBMCs or T cells enriched from blood (not recorded which). This TCR was recovered from a young woman with acute COVID-19. The chain combines TRBV2 with TRBJ1-4; D remains ambiguous. The CDR3 DNA follows: TGTGCCAGCAGTGGGGCAGGTGGGAATGAAAAACTGTTTTTT. Protein: CASSGAGGNEKLFF.